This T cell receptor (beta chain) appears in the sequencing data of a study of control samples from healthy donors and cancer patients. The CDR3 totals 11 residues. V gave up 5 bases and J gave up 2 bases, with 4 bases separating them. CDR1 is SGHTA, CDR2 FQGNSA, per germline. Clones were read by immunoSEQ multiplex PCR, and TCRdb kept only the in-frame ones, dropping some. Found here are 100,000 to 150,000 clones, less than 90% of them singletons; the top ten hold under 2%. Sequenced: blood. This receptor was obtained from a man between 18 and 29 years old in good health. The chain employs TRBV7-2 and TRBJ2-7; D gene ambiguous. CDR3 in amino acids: CASSPAYEQYF. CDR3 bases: TGTGCCAGCAGCCCCGCCTACGAGCAGTACTTC.